The clone carrying this T cell receptor (beta chain) was detected a few times. The V gene end was trimmed by 3 bases and the J gene end by 5 bases; junction bases not matched to a gene: 1. This CDR3 has 13 amino acids. The sample belongs to a study of blood T cell repertoires in COVID-19. For the study at large: The United States, Italy and Spain supplied acute and convalescent COVID-19 samples. Sample material is recorded as cDNA or gDNA derived from T cells, B-cell-depleted T cells, or PBMCs.

As originally analysed: By means of reference gene primer amplification, nucleated cell counts were estimated. Assay used: immunoSEQ multiplex PCR; TCRdb lists only in-frame clones, some missing. The V and J calls and the clone size are those of that table, but D and trimming were determined from the DNA. The sample carries just under 30,000 clones, around 80% recorded once. This receptor was taken from a woman in her seventies with acute or convalescent COVID-19. The chain uses TRBV12-3 or TRBV12-4 and TRBJ1-5, with 7 nucleotides matching TRBD1. Sequenced sample: peripheral blood. CDR3 residues: CASSLTGYQPQHF. The CDR3 DNA reads TGTGCCAGCAGTTTGACAGGGTATCAGCCCCAGCATTTT.